This section outlines one TCR beta chain sequence together with its context. This clonotype was recorded at least ten times. Its antigen is still unknown. Base qualities are not at hand, and no much larger clone is one base apart. The source of the sample is a study of T cell repertoires in cytomegalovirus infection (dated by TCRdb to 2018 to 2020). Some background on the complete study: Donor HLA type was relevant to the analysis, as public TCR beta signatures indicated carriage of CMV infection together with the matching HLA type. Overall study results and their limits: Cumulative frequency of public TCR beta family members discriminated carriers of CMV infection plus the relevant HLA type in this cohort and an independent approximately 360-donor cohort. The ex vivo response was dominated by HLA-C-restricted CMV-specific TCR beta clonotypes, which also provided the single most frequent clonotype in two of eight donors.

The junction shows trimming of 1 base on V and 0 bases on J, plus 25 bases between the germline ends. The germline V gene sets CDR1 to SGHRS and CDR2 to YFSETQ. The CDR3, from cysteine to phenylalanine, totals 20 residues. Only the CDR3 portion is preserved as DNA: 60 bases, with reading frame beginning at the first base. These reads were obtained on an Illumina HiSeq 1500. TCRdb reran the public reads through fastp at Q25 and MiXCR, keeping productive beta chains. When rows share a CDR3 protein, they turn into one entry using the most common DNA and genes. For this sample there are 480,000 or so distinct CDR3 sequences; approximately 11% appear just once. About a tenth of the sample rests with the top ten.

The sample taken for sequencing was PBMCs. The chain is made from TRBV5-1 and TRBJ1-1; matching of 5 bases hints at TRBD1 as the D gene. This receptor was identified in a human donor in good health (CMV status not recorded). Some clones in this sample may be carry-over from other donors' samples. The DNA sequence is TGCGCCAGCAGCTTGTACGCATTTTTTGGGAGGGGATCAATGAACACTGAAGCTTTCTTT. It codes for CASSLYAFFGRGSMNTEAFF. Outside the CDR3, residues come from the reference TRBV5-1 and TRBJ1-1 proteins, so the full variable domain is: KAGVTQTPRYLIKTRGQQVTLSCSPISGHRSVSWYQQTPGQGLQFLFEYFSETQRNKGNFPGRFSGRQFSNSRSEMNVSTLELGDSALYLCASSLYAFFGRGSMNTEAFFGQGTRLTVV.